Below are 25 T cell receptor beta chains sequenced from a single sample in a study of T cell responses to AZD1222 COVID-19 vaccine (dated by TCRdb to about 2021). Receptor amplification or capture employed the immunoSEQ multiplex PCR assay. TCRdb re-hosts the immuneACCESS table, in-frame sequences only. Its copies lack some clones; in the studies checked, an unresolved V gene accounts for under half of them, and the cause for the rest is not known. Recorded for this sample are roughly 80,000 clones; around 89% of them occurred a single time. The top ten clones comprise less than 7.5% of the sample. The sample's time point, from its label and the paper: baseline before first vaccination. The source was peripheral blood, collected on day 0 of AZD1222 vaccination. These receptors came from an adult in good health.

The genes are TRBV4-1 and TRBJ2-3; D perhaps matches TRBD2 (5 bases). There are 13 residues in the CDR3. V was clipped by 4 bases and J by 10 bases, with 15 bases between them. Germline CDR1 MGHRA, CDR2 YSYEKL. Here the CDR3 reads CASSPLGAVPQYF. CDR3 nucleotide sequence: TGCGCCAGCAGCCCCCTGGGAGCGGTTCCGCAGTATTTT.

The chain uses TRBV5-1 and TRBJ2-3; 7 bases align to TRBD2. Germline lookup yields CDR1 SGHRS and CDR2 YFSETQ. V shed 4 bases and J 3 bases; nucleotides not matched to a gene: 8. This CDR3 comprises 15 residues. The CDR3 spells CASSGTSDWTDTQYF. DNA for the CDR3: TGCGCCAGCAGCGGTACTAGCGACTGGACAGATACGCAGTATTTT.

The V gene is TRBV9, the J gene TRBJ2-2; D uncertain. This CDR3 is built from 12 residues. Per germline, CDR1 SGDLS and CDR2 YYNGEE. The V gene lost 1 base and the J gene lost 6 bases, with 4 bases spanning the gap. Written as DNA, the CDR3 is TGTGCCAGCAGCGTACGGGCCGGGGAGCTGTTTTTT. Translated: CASSVRAGELFF.

DNA of the CDR3: TGTGCCAGCAGTAGGGGGGTCACCGGGGAGCTGTTTTTT. Amino acids: CASSRGVTGELFF. The genes are TRBV5-8 and TRBJ2-2, with D perhaps assigned TRBD1 or TRBD2 (6 bases each). V gave up 5 bases and J gave up 4 bases, with 9 bases separating them. Germline CDR1 and CDR2: SGHTS and YDEGEE. The CDR3 covers 13 residues.

The CDR3 DNA sequence: TGTGCCAGCAGACAAAATGCGATGGGTGTCACAGATACGCAGTATTTT. Residues: CASRQNAMGVTDTQYF. The chain recombines TRBV27 with TRBJ2-3; no reliable D call. The CDR3 is 16 residues long. Per the germline V gene, CDR1 is MNHEY and CDR2 is SMNVEV (reference sequence). Trimming left V 6 bases short and J 2 bases short, with 18 bases between.

The rearrangement joins TRBV10-1 to TRBJ2-7; D could derive from TRBD1 or TRBD2 (7 bases each). Per germline, CDR1 WNHNN and CDR2 SYGVQD (reference sequence). The CDR3 extends over 13 amino acids. V dropped 6 bases and J dropped 5 bases, with 14 bases sitting between them. The CDR3 reads CASSQTGTNEQYF. CDR3 nucleotide sequence: TGCGCCAGCAGCCAGACAGGGACTAACGAGCAGTACTTC.

This clone occurred a few times. The chain carries TRBV5-6 and TRBJ2-2; TRBD1 is a possible D gene (6 bases). V lost 4 bases to trimming and J lost 4 bases, with 17 bases between them. The length of the CDR3 is 16 residues. CDR1 and CDR2 from the germline V gene are SGHDT and YYEEEE. CDR3 nucleotides: TGTGCCAGCAGCGAAACAGGGATTTTAATCACCGGGGAGCTGTTTTTT. As protein: CASSETGILITGELFF.

The chain employs TRBV30 and TRBJ2-7, with 9 positions matching TRBD1. Looked up from germline, CDR1 is GTSNPN and CDR2 is SVGIG (reference sequence). J lost 11 bases, V lost 5 bases, and 16 bases had no gene match. CDR3 length: 14 amino acids. The CDR3 loop is CAWGPGQGALVEYF. CDR3 sequence (DNA): TGTGCCTGGGGACCGGGACAGGGAGCCCTTGTGGAGTACTTC.

The chain employs TRBV30 and TRBJ1-2; D is ambiguous. The CDR3 runs to 13 residues. The V gene's germline CDR1 is GTSNPN and CDR2 SVGIG (reference sequence). Trimming took off 3 bases at V and 8 bases at J, with 16 bases between the two ends. The CDR3 bases are TGTGCCTGGAGCGTTTCTGAACAACGGGGCTACACCTTC. It specifies CAWSVSEQRGYTF.

This rearrangement joins TRBV18 to TRBJ1-5; D is perhaps TRBD1 (5 bases). The germline V gene has CDR1 KGHSH and CDR2 LQKENI. V lost 2 bases to trimming and J lost 3 bases, with 11 bases between them. This CDR3 is 15 amino acids long. This chain's CDR3 is CASSPGTGNNQPQHF. The CDR3 coding sequence is TGTGCCAGCTCACCAGGGACGGGAAACAATCAGCCCCAGCATTTT.

V and J are TRBV5-1 and TRBJ1-4, with 8 bases matching TRBD1. The CDR3 is 17 residues long. V was pared by 0 bases and J by 4 bases, with 8 bases of the junction left unmatched. Germline V gene data show CDR1 as SGHRS and CDR2 as YFSETQ. In DNA, the CDR3 is TGCGCCAGCAGCTTGGCGGCAGGGGGCCCGCTTAATGAAAAACTGTTTTTT. This encodes CASSLAAGGPLNEKLFF.

The rearrangement links TRBV2 to TRBJ1-2; D perhaps matches TRBD1 (6 bases). The CDR3 covers 14 residues. The germline CDR1 and CDR2 sequences are SNHLY and FYNNEI. The V and J ends lost 6 bases and 0 bases respectively, with 11 bases between them. The CDR3, as DNA: TGTGCCAGCAGCGAACAGGGAGCTAACTATGGCTACACCTTC. Its protein is CASSEQGANYGYTF. Full variable domain (missing parts from reference TRBV2 and TRBJ1-2): EPEVTQTPSHQVTQMGQEVILRCVPISNHLYFYWYRQILGQKVEFLVSFYNNEISEKSEIFDDQFSVERPDGSNFTLKIRSTKLEDSAMYFCASSEQGANYGYTFGSGTRLTVV.

The V call is TRBV4-1, the J call TRBJ1-6, with a possible D match to TRBD1 (5 bases). CDR3 length: 17 residues. Trimming cost V 0 bases and J 9 bases, with 18 bases left between them. Germline CDR1 is MGHRA and CDR2 is YSYEKL. The CDR3 sequence is CASSQESFGTGFSPLHF. CDR3 DNA: TGCGCCAGCAGCCAAGAATCCTTCGGGACCGGCTTTTCACCCCTCCACTTT.

This clone was detected only a few times. The V gene is TRBV18, the J gene TRBJ2-6; D perhaps matches TRBD1 (5 bases). Germline V gives CDR1 KGHSH, CDR2 LQKENI. Trimming removed 6 bases from V and 2 bases from J, with 8 bases in between. The CDR3 consists of 14 residues. CDR3 protein: CASSQGTGANVLTF. CDR3 nucleotides: TGTGCCAGCTCGCAGGGAACTGGGGCCAACGTCCTGACTTTC.

This clone came up once. The rearrangement uses TRBV9 and TRBJ2-1; 8 nucleotides align to TRBD1. This CDR3 comprises 16 residues. CDR1 and CDR2 (germline): SGDLS, YYNGEE. V shed 0 bases, J shed 6 bases, and the junction held 8 bases outside the gene matches. CDR3 region: CASSVEGQGSFNEQFF. The CDR3 DNA sequence: TGTGCCAGCAGCGTAGAAGGACAGGGTTCGTTCAATGAGCAGTTCTTC. Based on the CDR3 plus reference TRBV9 and TRBJ2-1, the full variable domain is DSGVTQTPKHLITATGQRVTLRCSPRSGDLSVYWYQQSLDQGLQFLIQYYNGEERAKGNILERFSAQQFPDLHSELNLSSLELGDSALYFCASSVEGQGSFNEQFFGPGTRLTVL.

The CDR3 loop is CASSLVEGPYYTF. The CDR3 DNA sequence: TGTGCCAGCAGCTTGGTTGAGGGGCCGTACTACACCTTC. The genes are TRBV5-6 and TRBJ1-2, with D possibly matching TRBD1 (5 bases). The CDR3 sequence is 13 residues long. Germline CDR1 is SGHDT and CDR2 is YYEEEE. The V end lost 0 bases, the J end lost 10 bases, and 13 bases lay between the germline ends.

The chain combines TRBV19 with TRBJ2-2, with 9 bases aligning to TRBD1. V lost 7 bases, J lost 7 bases, and 10 bases stayed unmatched. CDR3 length equals 15 residues. Per germline, CDR1 LNHDA and CDR2 SQIVND (reference sequence). The CDR3 region is CASTSVGTGYGELFF. In DNA form, the CDR3 reads TGTGCCAGTACCTCAGTCGGGACAGGGTACGGGGAGCTGTTTTTT.

The rearrangement joins TRBV28 to TRBJ1-1, with a tentative D call TRBD1 (5 bases). The CDR3 has 15 amino acids. Germline lookup yields CDR1 MDHEN and CDR2 SYDVKM. Trimming removed 2 bases from V and 2 bases from J, with 12 bases in between. The CDR3 spells CASSLRGRKNTEAFF. CDR3 DNA: TGTGCCAGCAGTTTAAGGGGCCGTAAAAACACTGAAGCTTTCTTT.

The chain combines TRBV6-5 with TRBJ2-7; D remains ambiguous. V lost 2 bases, J lost 4 bases, and 9 bases lay in between. The CDR3 spans 13 residues. Germline V gene data show CDR1 as MNHEY and CDR2 as SVGAGI. This CDR3 is CASSYRNEYEQYF. For the CDR3, the DNA is TGTGCCAGCAGTTACCGAAATGAGTACGAGCAGTACTTC.

The rearrangement joins TRBV19 to TRBJ1-2; D is unclear. Between the trimmed V and J ends, which lost 4 bases and 2 bases, there was a span of 5 bases. CDR3 length: 12 amino acids. Germline V CDR1 and CDR2: LNHDA, SQIVND (reference sequence). The CDR3 bases are TGTGCCAGTAGTACCAGGAACTATGGCTACACCTTC. Encoded protein: CASSTRNYGYTF. Together with reference TRBV19 and TRBJ1-2, the CDR3 gives the full variable domain: DGGITQSPKYLFRKEGQNVTLSCEQNLNHDAMYWYRQDPGQGLRLIYYSQIVNDFQKGDIAEGYSVSREKKESFPLTVTSAQKNPTAFYLCASSTRNYGYTFGSGTRLTVV.

The chain links TRBV6-1 to TRBJ1-2, with D possibly being TRBD1 (5 bases). V was cut by 3 bases and J by 3 bases, with 26 bases left in between. Germline V gene lookup returns CDR1 MNHNS and CDR2 SASEGT. This CDR3 has 19 amino acids. CDR3 DNA sequence: TGTGCCAGCAGTGATCCCGAGTTGAGTTTTGAACAGGAGGACTATGGCTACACCTTC. This sequence encodes CASSDPELSFEQEDYGYTF.

The V call is TRBV30, the J call TRBJ1-1; no clear D gene. Germline V gene lookup returns CDR1 GTSNPN and CDR2 SVGIG (reference sequence). The ends were cut back, 4 bases at V and 1 base at J, with 13 bases in the middle. This CDR3 region has 14 residues. CDR3: CAWTELGRNTEAFF. DNA of the CDR3: TGTGCCTGGACAGAGTTAGGGAGGAACACTGAAGCTTTCTTT. Looking up the rest from reference TRBV30 and TRBJ1-1 gives the full variable domain: SQTIHQWPATLVQPVGSPLSLECTVEGTSNPNLYWYRQAAGRGLQLLFYSVGIGQISSEVPQNLSASRPQDRQFILSSKKLLLSDSGFYLCAWTELGRNTEAFFGQGTRLTVV.

The V and J genes are TRBV18 and TRBJ1-5; D possibly corresponds to TRBD1 (5 bases). This CDR3 is built from 14 residues. The ends were cut back, 3 bases at V and 5 bases at J, with 11 bases in the middle. Germline loops: CDR1 KGHSH, CDR2 LQKENI. The CDR3 coding sequence is TGTGCCAGCTCACCGGGACCCCCATATCAGCCCCAGCATTTT. Its translation: CASSPGPPYQPQHF. Looking up the rest from reference TRBV18 and TRBJ1-5 gives the full variable domain: NAGVMQNPRHLVRRRGQEARLRCSPMKGHSHVYWYRQLPEEGLKFMVYLQKENIIDESGMPKERFSAEFPKEGPSILRIQQVVRGDSAAYFCASSPGPPYQPQHFGDGTRLSIL.

The CDR3 loop reads CAARAPTGSGNTIYF. The CDR3 coding sequence is TGTGCCGCTAGAGCGCCGACCGGGTCTGGAAACACCATATATTTT. The chain is built from TRBV6-5 and TRBJ1-3; no clear D. Trimming left V 11 bases short and J 1 base short, with 18 bases between. The CDR3 sequence is 15 residues long. Germline V gene lookup returns CDR1 MNHEY and CDR2 SVGAGI.

The rearrangement joins TRBV5-5 to TRBJ2-7, with a possible D match to TRBD2 (6 bases). The CDR3 contains 15 residues. The germline V and J ends were trimmed by 5 bases and 2 bases, with 17 bases remaining between them. The germline CDR1 and CDR2 sequences are SGHKS and YYEKEE (reference sequence). The CDR3 here is CASSSRDFNAYEQYF. In nucleotides, the CDR3 is TGTGCCAGCAGTTCCCGGGACTTTAATGCCTACGAGCAGTACTTC.